One sample yielded the 23 T cell receptor beta chains listed below, sequenced in a study of CD8 T cells in ankylosing spondylitis. TCRdb independently ran MiXCR on the 5' RACE reads; one entry per CDR3 protein. The sample lists about 400,000 distinct CDR3 sequences, approximately 20% occurring once. The sequencing input was blood, either unsorted or a sorted T cell fraction (not recorded which). Receptors were obtained from a male donor with ankylosing spondylitis or in good health (not recorded which).

Concerning this clonotype itself: Germline and junction disagree at one end, which may indicate a read error. As DNA, the CDR3 is TGCGCCAGCAGCCCGGGACTAGCGGGGGACCCCACAGATACGCTGTATTTT. Its translation is CASSPGLAGDPTDTLYF. The chain joins TRBV5-1 to TRBJ2-3; 14 bases fit TRBD2. CDR3 length: 17 amino acids. CDR1 and CDR2 from the germline V gene are SGHRS and YFSETQ.

This clonotype showed up just a few times. The gene calls are TRBV29-1 and TRBJ2-1; 7 bases align to TRBD1. V gave up 3 bases and J gave up 9 bases; unmatched junction bases: 11. The CDR3 has 14 amino acids. The germline CDR1 and CDR2 sequences are SQVTM and ANQGSEA. CDR3 nucleotides: TGCAGCGTTGAGGCCCTAACAGGGGTGGTTGAGCAGTTCTTC. It encodes CSVEALTGVVEQFF.

This clonotype appeared a few times. This chain connects TRBV9 to TRBJ2-7; 7 bases map to TRBD2. V shed 0 bases and J 0 bases; nucleotides not matched to a gene: 6. Germline V lookup: CDR1 SGDLS, CDR2 YYNGEE. This CDR3 region has 16 residues. The CDR3 sequence: CASSVGSGVPSYEQYF. The CDR3 DNA reads TGTGCCAGCAGCGTAGGGAGCGGGGTGCCCTCCTACGAGCAGTACTTC.

This clonotype was counted only a few times. The chain carries TRBV12-3 or TRBV12-4 and TRBJ2-1, with D maybe TRBD2 (5 bases). This CDR3 spans 11 amino acids. Deletions cut 9 bases from V and 9 bases from J, with 12 bases between. CDR3 protein: CASSSSVEQFF. The DNA for the CDR3 is TGTGCCAGTAGTAGTAGCGTTGAGCAGTTCTTC.

The rearrangement joins TRBV7-8 to TRBJ2-1; 8 nucleotides agree with TRBD2. The CDR3 has 18 amino acids. The trim removed 3 bases at V and 8 bases at J, leaving 18 bases unmatched. Germline values: CDR1 SGHVS, CDR2 FQNEAQ. The CDR3 nucleotides are TGTGCCAGCAGCTTCCCCAGCGGGAGTTTCCGCGATAGGGATGAGCAGTTCTTC. Protein product: CASSFPSGSFRDRDEQFF.

The rearrangement links TRBV28 to TRBJ2-7; D unclear. This CDR3 is built from 13 residues. V dropped 4 bases and J dropped 6 bases, with 13 bases sitting between them. CDR1 is MDHEN, CDR2 SYDVKM, per germline. The CDR3 bases are TGTGCCAGCAGTTCCACCCGAGCCGTCGAGCAGTACTTC. This translates into CASSSTRAVEQYF.

This sequence joins TRBV20-1 and TRBJ2-7, with TRBD2 matching 13 bases. The V and J ends lost 5 bases and 2 bases, in that order; junction bases with no gene match: 12. CDR1 is DFQATT and CDR2 is SNEGSKA in the germline V gene (reference sequence). The CDR3 is 17 residues long. This CDR3 is CSAVGLAGTDGPYEQYF. The CDR3 nucleotides read TGCAGTGCTGTGGGACTAGCGGGGACCGACGGCCCCTACGAGCAGTACTTC.

The chain is built from TRBV3-1 and TRBJ2-7, with 9 bases identical to TRBD2. Looked up from germline, CDR1 is LGHDT and CDR2 is YNNKEL (reference sequence). The CDR3 runs to 15 residues. Trimming at V came to 1 base and at J to 2 bases, leaving 3 bases not matched to a gene. The CDR3: CASSQGLAETYEQYF. The CDR3 coding sequence is TGTGCCAGCAGCCAAGGACTAGCGGAGACCTACGAGCAGTACTTC.

This clonotype was observed a few times. V is TRBV11-2 and J is TRBJ2-7, with unresolved D. Germline lookup yields CDR1 SGHAT and CDR2 FQNNGV. The CDR3 contains 15 residues. V was shortened by 1 base and J by 5 bases, with 15 bases between the two germline ends. The CDR3 region is CASSLGTVRPNEQYF. As DNA, the CDR3 is TGTGCCAGCAGCTTAGGTACGGTACGCCCCAACGAGCAGTACTTC.

This clonotype was counted once. CDR3 loop: CASSAVPGQGRETQYF. CDR3 coding DNA: TGCGCCAGCAGCGCCGTCCCGGGACAGGGTCGGGAGACCCAGTACTTC. This rearrangement joins TRBV5-1 to TRBJ2-5, with 9 nucleotides matching TRBD1. The CDR3 is made up of 16 amino acids. The junction had 12 bases not matched to a gene; V was cut back by 4 bases and J by 5 bases. The V gene's germline CDR1 is SGHRS and CDR2 YFSETQ.

This clonotype occurred a few times. V is TRBV7-9 and J is TRBJ2-7; weak D call: TRBD1 (5 bases). The CDR3 length is 15 residues. CDR1 is SEHNR, CDR2 FQNEAQ, per germline (reference sequence). V lost 2 bases, J lost 2 bases, and 13 bases lay in between. CDR3 nucleotides: TGTGCCAGCAGCTTACTTCAGGGTGGTACCTACGAGCAGTACTTC. Amino acid sequence: CASSLLQGGTYEQYF.

This clonotype was observed a few times. The chain links TRBV12-3 or TRBV12-4 to TRBJ2-7; 12 nucleotides line up with TRBD1. The V segment lost 10 bases and the J segment 5 bases; nucleotides outside the gene matches: 12. The CDR3 is made up of 15 amino acids. CDR3 sequence (DNA): TGTGCCACCACGGGAGGGGGACAGGGGGCCCACGAGCAGTACTTC. It is translated as CATTGGGQGAHEQYF.

V gene TRBV16 combines with J gene TRBJ2-7; D unclear. V was pared by 0 bases and J by 3 bases, with 18 bases between. Germline V gives CDR1 KGHSY, CDR2 FQNENV. The CDR3 has 17 residues. The CDR3 DNA reads as TGTGCCAGCAGCCAATCGGTTTCCCTCACTCTACTCTACGAGCAGTACTTC. It translates to CASSQSVSLTLLYEQYF. The full variable domain, in which reference TRBV16 and TRBJ2-7 provide the parts outside the CDR3, is GEEVAQTPKHLVRGEGQKAKLYCAPIKGHSYVFWYQQVLKNEFKFLISFQNENVFDETGMPKERFSAKCLPNSPCSLEIQATKLEDSAVYFCASSQSVSLTLLYEQYFGPGTRLTVT.

This clonotype was seen a few times. J is TRBJ2-7 and V is TRBV27; no clear D gene. V lost 2 bases, J lost 2 bases, and 10 bases lay in between. The CDR3 has 14 amino acids. CDR1 is MNHEY, CDR2 SMNVEV, per germline (reference sequence). CDR3 in amino acids: CASSLRQDPYEQYF. As DNA, the CDR3 is TGTGCCAGCAGTTTACGGCAAGACCCCTACGAGCAGTACTTC.

Only one count was recorded for this clonotype. The genes are TRBV5-1 and TRBJ2-2; D possibly corresponds to TRBD2 (5 bases). Per germline, CDR1 SGHRS and CDR2 YFSETQ. Trimming removed 0 bases at V and 2 bases at J, with 8 bases between. CDR3 length: 15 amino acids. DNA for the CDR3: TGCGCCAGCAGCTTGGGGGAGAGTAACACCGGGGAGCTGTTTTTT. This encodes CASSLGESNTGELFF.

CDR3 coding DNA: TGTGCCAGCAGCTTGGCCCAACAGTACGAGCAGTACTTC. Its protein is CASSLAQQYEQYF. V and J are TRBV5-6 and TRBJ2-7; no firm D call. The CDR3 is 13 amino acids. Trimming removed 0 bases from V and 4 bases from J, with 8 bases in between. Germline V gives CDR1 SGHDT, CDR2 YYEEEE.

This clonotype turned up a few times. The V call is TRBV6-5, the J call TRBJ2-4; either TRBD1 or TRBD2 may fit D (5 bases each). From germline, CDR1 is MNHEY and CDR2 SVGAGI. V was clipped by 4 bases and J by 2 bases, with 18 bases between them. There are 17 residues in the CDR3. DNA for the CDR3: TGTGCCAGCAGTTTGACAGTTGGGGGTCGTACCAAAAACATTCAGTACTTC. Its translation: CASSLTVGGRTKNIQYF.

This clonotype has only a few counts. The CDR3 nucleotides read TGTGCCAGCAGCAAAGCCCCGGGACCCACCGGGGAGCTGTTTTTT. It translates to CASSKAPGPTGELFF. The chain is built from TRBV21-1 and TRBJ2-2; the D call in the table, TRBD1, was not verified against the DNA. TRBV21-1 corresponds to a pseudogene. CDR3 length: 15 amino acids.

This clonotype was seen ten or more times. This sequence joins TRBV5-1 and TRBJ2-7; TRBD1 or TRBD2 may be the D gene (5 bases each). Germline CDR1 is SGHRS and CDR2 is YFSETQ. The CDR3 covers 13 residues. Trimming stripped 6 bases from V and 2 bases from J, with 12 bases between. The DNA for the CDR3 is TGCGCCAGCACTGGGACCGATGCCTACGAGCAGTACTTC. It is translated as CASTGTDAYEQYF.

The chain employs TRBV12-3 or TRBV12-4 and TRBJ2-1; D uncertain. The CDR3 is 13 residues long. Trimming shortened V by 3 bases and J by 9 bases, and 12 bases separated the two germline ends. The CDR3: CASSFERLGEQFF. The DNA of the CDR3 is TGTGCCAGCAGTTTCGAACGCCTCGGTGAGCAGTTCTTC.

The V call is TRBV12-3 or TRBV12-4, the J call TRBJ2-3, with TRBD2 matching over 14 bases. The CDR3 contains 19 residues. The V and J ends lost 3 bases and 0 bases, in that order; junction bases with no gene match: 8. CDR3 sequence reads: CASSFGTSGSDTSTDTQYF. CDR3 bases: TGTGCCAGCAGTTTTGGGACTAGCGGGAGCGATACTAGCACAGATACGCAGTATTTT.

V is TRBV29-1 and J is TRBJ2-4; a possible D gene is TRBD1 (7 bases). V lost 5 bases and J lost 7, with 18 bases in between. This CDR3 has 14 residues. Germline CDR1 is SQVTM and CDR2 is ANQGSEA. The DNA of the CDR3 is TGCAGCGTTAACGGGGGTGAACAGGGGAACATTCAGTACTTC. This encodes CSVNGGEQGNIQYF.

This clonotype showed up many times. This chain connects TRBV12-3 or TRBV12-4 to TRBJ2-3; 8 bases map to TRBD2. The CDR3 runs to 14 residues. Germline trimming cut 6 bases from V and 10 bases from J; bases unmatched to any gene: 12. CDR3 amino acids: CASRPGTSILAQYF. The CDR3 nucleotides read TGTGCCAGCAGACCCGGGACTAGTATCTTAGCGCAGTATTTT.